This T cell receptor beta chain is drawn from a study of blood T cell repertoires in COVID-19. Looking at the study overall: Samples of COVID-19 (acute and convalescent) were obtained from the United States, Italy and Spain.

TCRdb's table, derived via immunoSEQ multiplex PCR, lists solely in-frame clones and lacks some. Altogether under 250,000 clones are present, 65% to 85% being singletons, with the ten largest covering around 27%. The CDR3 spans 15 residues. The V end lost 7 bases, the J end lost 6 bases, and 20 bases lay between the germline ends. The germline CDR1 and CDR2 sequences are MRHNA and SNTAGT. Sequenced: peripheral blood. The receptor was derived from a man in his forties or fifties with acute or convalescent COVID-19. This chain uses TRBV6-4 with TRBJ2-3; no reliable D call. The DNA of the CDR3 is TGTGCCAGCAAGCTACTGGTCCGGTTTTACGATACGCAGTATTTT. Translated: CASKLLVRFYDTQYF.